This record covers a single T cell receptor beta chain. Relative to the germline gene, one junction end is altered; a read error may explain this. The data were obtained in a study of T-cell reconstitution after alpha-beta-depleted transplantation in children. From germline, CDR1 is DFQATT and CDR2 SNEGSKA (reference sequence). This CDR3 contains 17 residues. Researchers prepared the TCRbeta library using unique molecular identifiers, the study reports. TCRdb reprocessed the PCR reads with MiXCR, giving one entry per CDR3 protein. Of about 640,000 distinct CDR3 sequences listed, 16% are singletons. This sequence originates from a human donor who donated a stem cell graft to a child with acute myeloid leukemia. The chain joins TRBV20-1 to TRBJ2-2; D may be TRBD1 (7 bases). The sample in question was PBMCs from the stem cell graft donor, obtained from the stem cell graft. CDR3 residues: CCARDILGQGGSGELFF. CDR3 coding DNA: TGCTGTGCTAGAGATATTTTAGGGCAGGGGGGATCCGGGGAGCTGTTTTTT.